These T cell receptor beta chains were read from a single sample in a study of blood T cell repertoires in COVID-19. The protocol was immunoSEQ multiplex PCR, while the TCRdb copy is restricted to in-frame clones and leaves out a portion. This table holds some 330,000 clones, 92% found once. The material sequenced was PBMCs or T cells enriched from blood (not recorded which). The receptor source for this set is a woman aged 25 to 39 who had recovered from COVID-19. Both conserved end residues are part of each CDR3. The order of the fields is V gene, D gene, clone size, J gene, CDR3 DNA, CDR3 protein. The D gene is left open where the match is weak. The size entry is marked missing in some rows and otherwise reads once, few, many or a size class.

V gene: TRBV28; D gene: TRBD1; clone size: -; J gene: TRBJ1-3; CDR3 DNA: TGTGCCAGCAGAAACCAAGGGGGTGGAACAGGGGGGAACACCATATATTTT; CDR3 protein: CASRNQGGGTGGNTIYF
V gene: TRBV7-3; D gene: -; clone size: once; J gene: TRBJ2-7; CDR3 DNA: TGTGCCAGCAGCTTAGGGGAGAATAGTTACGAGCAGTACTTC; CDR3 protein: CASSLGENSYEQYF
V gene: TRBV9; D gene: TRBD1; clone size: -; J gene: TRBJ2-7; CDR3 DNA: TGTGCCAGCAGCGCCGGGACAGTAAGTTACGAGCAGTACTTC; CDR3 protein: CASSAGTVSYEQYF
V gene: TRBV12-3/TRBV12-4; D gene: TRBD2; clone size: -; J gene: TRBJ2-3; CDR3 DNA: TGTGCCAGCAGCCGACTAGCGAGAAATACGCAGTATTTT; CDR3 protein: CASSRLARNTQYF
V gene: TRBV6-5; D gene: -; clone size: -; J gene: TRBJ2-3; CDR3 DNA: TGTGCCAGCAAGCCCGTGAGTAGCACAGATACGCAGTATTTT; CDR3 protein: CASKPVSSTDTQYF
V gene: TRBV5-1; D gene: TRBD1; clone size: -; J gene: TRBJ1-1; CDR3 DNA: TGCGCCAGCAGCTTAGACCCACAGGGGAGCTCTGAAGCTTTCTTT; CDR3 protein: CASSLDPQGSSEAFF
V gene: TRBV5-4; D gene: -; clone size: -; J gene: TRBJ1-2; CDR3 DNA: TGTGCCAGCAGCTTAGGGGGAATTAGCTATGGCTACACCTTC; CDR3 protein: CASSLGGISYGYTF
V gene: TRBV6-1; D gene: -; clone size: -; J gene: TRBJ2-1; CDR3 DNA: TGTGCCAGCAGTGATAGGCCGTCGGGACTTCAGAACAATGAGCAGTTCTTC; CDR3 protein: CASSDRPSGLQNNEQFF
V gene: TRBV28; D gene: -; clone size: -; J gene: TRBJ1-1; CDR3 DNA: TGTGCCAGCAGTTTGGGGTTCGGAACAGGGCGGAACACTGAAGCTTTCTTT; CDR3 protein: CASSLGFGTGRNTEAFF
V gene: TRBV4-2; D gene: -; clone size: -; J gene: TRBJ2-5; CDR3 DNA: TGTGCCAGCAGCCAAGAAGATACTAAGAGGGAGACCCAGTACTTC; CDR3 protein: CASSQEDTKRETQYF
V gene: TRBV10-3; D gene: TRBD1; clone size: once; J gene: TRBJ1-5; CDR3 DNA: TGTGCCATCAGCCGAGGCGGGACAGGGTATCAGCCCCAGCATTTT; CDR3 protein: CAISRGGTGYQPQHF
V gene: TRBV4-1; D gene: TRBD2; clone size: -; J gene: TRBJ2-7; CDR3 DNA: TGCGCCAGCAGCCAGTGGACTAGCGGGATCTTCAGCTCCTACGAGCAGTACTTC; CDR3 protein: CASSQWTSGIFSSYEQYF